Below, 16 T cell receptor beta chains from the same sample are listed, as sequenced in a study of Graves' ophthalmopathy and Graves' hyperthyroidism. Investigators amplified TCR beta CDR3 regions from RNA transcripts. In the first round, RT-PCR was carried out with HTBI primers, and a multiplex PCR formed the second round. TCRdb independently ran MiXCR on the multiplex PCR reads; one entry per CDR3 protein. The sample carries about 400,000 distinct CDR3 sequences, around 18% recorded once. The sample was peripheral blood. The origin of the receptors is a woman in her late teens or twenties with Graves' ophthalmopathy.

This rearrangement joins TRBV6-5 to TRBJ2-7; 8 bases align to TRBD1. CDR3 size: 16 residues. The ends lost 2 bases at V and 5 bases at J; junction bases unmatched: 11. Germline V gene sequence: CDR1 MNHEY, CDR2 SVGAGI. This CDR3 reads CASSYPPGQVSDEQYF. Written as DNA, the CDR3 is TGTGCCAGCAGTTACCCCCCGGGACAGGTTTCGGACGAGCAGTACTTC.

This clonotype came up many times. CDR3 sequence: CASKNRQVYGYTF. In nucleotides, the CDR3 is TGTGCCAGCAAAAACAGGCAGGTCTATGGCTACACCTTC. The chain has TRBV6-5 and TRBJ1-2; D may be TRBD1 (5 bases). Germline V gene lookup returns CDR1 MNHEY and CDR2 SVGAGI. The CDR3 length is 13 residues. V lost 7 bases to trimming and J lost 4 bases, with 13 bases between them.

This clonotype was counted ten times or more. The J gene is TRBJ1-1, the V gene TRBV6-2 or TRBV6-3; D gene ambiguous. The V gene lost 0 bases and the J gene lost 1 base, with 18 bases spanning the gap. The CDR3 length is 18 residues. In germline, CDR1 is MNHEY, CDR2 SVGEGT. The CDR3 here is CASSYSSRGLKWNTEAFF. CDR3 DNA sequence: TGTGCCAGCAGTTACTCGAGTCGGGGTTTAAAATGGAACACTGAAGCTTTCTTT.

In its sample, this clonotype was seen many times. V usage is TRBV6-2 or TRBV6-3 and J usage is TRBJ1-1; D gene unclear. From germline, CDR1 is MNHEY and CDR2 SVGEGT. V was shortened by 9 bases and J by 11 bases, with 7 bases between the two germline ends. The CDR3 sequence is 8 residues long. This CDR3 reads CARISAFF. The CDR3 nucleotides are TGTGCCAGAATCAGCGCTTTCTTT.

CDR3: CASRLLGGGPEAFF. CDR3 nucleotide sequence: TGTGCCAGCAGACTCTTAGGAGGAGGTCCTGAAGCTTTCTTT. The chain uses TRBV12-3 or TRBV12-4 and TRBJ1-1; D gene unclear. Trimming removed 6 bases from V and 6 bases from J, with 17 bases in between. The CDR3 contains 14 residues.

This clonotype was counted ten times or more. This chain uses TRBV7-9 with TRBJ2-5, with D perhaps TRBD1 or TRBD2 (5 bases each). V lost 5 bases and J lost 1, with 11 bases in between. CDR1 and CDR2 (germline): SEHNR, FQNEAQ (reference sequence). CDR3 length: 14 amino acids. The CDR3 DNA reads TGTGCCAGCAGCCGGGACCGATTCCAAGAGACCCAGTACTTC. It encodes CASSRDRFQETQYF. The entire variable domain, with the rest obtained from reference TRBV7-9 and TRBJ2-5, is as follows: DTGVSQNPRHKITKRGQNVTFRCDPISEHNRLYWYRQTLGQGPEFLTYFQNEAQLEKSRLLSDRFSAERPKGSFSTLEIQRTEQGDSAMYLCASSRDRFQETQYFGPGTRLLVL.

CDR3 sequence reads: CSARQGVEQYF. In DNA, the CDR3 is TGCAGTGCAAGACAGGGCGTCGAGCAGTACTTC. The chain couples TRBV20-1 to TRBJ2-7; 7 bases agree with TRBD1. With V trimmed by 6 bases and J by 6 bases, 5 bases remained unmatched. From germline, CDR1 is DFQATT and CDR2 SNEGSKA (reference sequence). The CDR3 is made up of 11 amino acids.

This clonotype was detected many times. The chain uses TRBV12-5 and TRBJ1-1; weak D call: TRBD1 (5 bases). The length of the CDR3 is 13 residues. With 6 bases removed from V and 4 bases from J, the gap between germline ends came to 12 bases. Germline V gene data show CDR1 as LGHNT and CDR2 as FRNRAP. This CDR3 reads CASGRWGGTEAFF. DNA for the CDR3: TGTGCTAGTGGGCGATGGGGGGGCACTGAAGCTTTCTTT.

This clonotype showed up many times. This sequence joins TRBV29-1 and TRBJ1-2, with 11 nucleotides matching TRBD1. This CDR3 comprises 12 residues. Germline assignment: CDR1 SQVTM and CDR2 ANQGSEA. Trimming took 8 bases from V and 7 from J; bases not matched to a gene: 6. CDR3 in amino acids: CSLEDRGLGYTF. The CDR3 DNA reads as TGCAGCCTGGAGGACAGGGGGCTTGGCTACACCTTC.

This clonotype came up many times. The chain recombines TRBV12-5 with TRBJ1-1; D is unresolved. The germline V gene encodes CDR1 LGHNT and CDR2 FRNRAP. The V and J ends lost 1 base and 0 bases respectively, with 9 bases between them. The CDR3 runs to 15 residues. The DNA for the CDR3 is TGTGCTAGTGGTTTGGAAAGTTTAATGAACACTGAAGCTTTCTTT. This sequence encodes CASGLESLMNTEAFF. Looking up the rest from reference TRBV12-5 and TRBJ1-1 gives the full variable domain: DARVTQTPRHKVTEMGQEVTMRCQPILGHNTVFWYRQTMMQGLELLAYFRNRAPLDDSGMPKDRFSAEMPDATLATLKIQPSEPRDSAVYFCASGLESLMNTEAFFGQGTRLTVV.

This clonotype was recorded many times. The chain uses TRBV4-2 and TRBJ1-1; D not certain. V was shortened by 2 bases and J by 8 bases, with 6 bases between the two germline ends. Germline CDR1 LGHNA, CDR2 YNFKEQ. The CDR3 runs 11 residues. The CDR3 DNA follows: TGTGCCAGCAGCCAACTGGGGGAAGCTTTCTTT. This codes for CASSQLGEAFF.

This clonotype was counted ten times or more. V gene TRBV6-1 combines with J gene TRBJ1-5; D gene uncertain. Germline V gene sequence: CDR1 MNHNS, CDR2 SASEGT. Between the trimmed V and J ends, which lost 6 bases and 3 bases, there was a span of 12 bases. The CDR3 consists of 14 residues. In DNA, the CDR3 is TGTGCCAGCAGACTCCAGGTTTACAATCAGCCCCAGCATTTT. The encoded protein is CASRLQVYNQPQHF.

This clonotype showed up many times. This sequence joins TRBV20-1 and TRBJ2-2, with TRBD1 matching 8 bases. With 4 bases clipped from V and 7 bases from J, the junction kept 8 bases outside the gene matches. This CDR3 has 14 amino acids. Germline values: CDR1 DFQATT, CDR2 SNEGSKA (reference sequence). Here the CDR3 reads CSATDRAWSGELFF. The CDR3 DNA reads TGCAGTGCTACGGACAGGGCTTGGAGCGGGGAGCTGTTTTTT.

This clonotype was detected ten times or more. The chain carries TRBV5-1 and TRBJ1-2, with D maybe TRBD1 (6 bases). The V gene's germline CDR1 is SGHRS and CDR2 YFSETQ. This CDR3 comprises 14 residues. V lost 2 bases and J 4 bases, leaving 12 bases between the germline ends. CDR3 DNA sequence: TGCGCCAGCAGCTTAGCGGGACAAGCCTATGGCTACACCTTC. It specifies CASSLAGQAYGYTF. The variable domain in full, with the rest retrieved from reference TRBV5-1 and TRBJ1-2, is KAGVTQTPRYLIKTRGQQVTLSCSPISGHRSVSWYQQTPGQGLQFLFEYFSETQRNKGNFPGRFSGRQFSNSRSEMNVSTLELGDSALYLCASSLAGQAYGYTFGSGTRLTVV.

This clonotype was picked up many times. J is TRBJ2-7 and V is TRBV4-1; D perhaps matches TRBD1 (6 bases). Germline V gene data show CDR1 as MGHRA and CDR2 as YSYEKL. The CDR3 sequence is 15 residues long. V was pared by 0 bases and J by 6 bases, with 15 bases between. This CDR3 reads CASSQESTGLREQYF. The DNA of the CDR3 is TGCGCCAGCAGCCAAGAATCTACAGGGCTCCGCGAGCAGTACTTC.

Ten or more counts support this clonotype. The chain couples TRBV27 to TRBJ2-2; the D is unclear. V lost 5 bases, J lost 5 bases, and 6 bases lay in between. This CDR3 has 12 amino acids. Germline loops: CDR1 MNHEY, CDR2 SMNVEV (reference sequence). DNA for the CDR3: TGTGCCAGCAGTCAATTAACCGGGGAGCTGTTTTTT. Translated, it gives CASSQLTGELFF.